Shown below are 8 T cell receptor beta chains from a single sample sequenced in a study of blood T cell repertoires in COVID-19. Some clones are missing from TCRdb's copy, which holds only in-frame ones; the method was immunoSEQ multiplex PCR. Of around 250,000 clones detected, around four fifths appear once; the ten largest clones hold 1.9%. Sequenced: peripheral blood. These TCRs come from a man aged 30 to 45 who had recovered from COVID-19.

This CDR3 reads CASSLLAGTYEQYF. The CDR3 DNA reads as TGTGCCAGCAGCTTACTGGCAGGCACCTACGAGCAGTACTTC. The gene calls are TRBV7-8 and TRBJ2-7; the D is unclear. In germline, CDR1 is SGHVS, CDR2 FQNEAQ. Trimming removed 2 bases from V and 2 bases from J, with 10 bases in between. The CDR3 has 14 amino acids.

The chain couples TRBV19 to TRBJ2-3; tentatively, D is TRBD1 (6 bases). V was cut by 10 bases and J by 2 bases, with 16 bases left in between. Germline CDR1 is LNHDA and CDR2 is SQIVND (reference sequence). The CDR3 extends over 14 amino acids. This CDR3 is CATLPTGLTDTQYF. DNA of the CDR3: TGTGCCACGTTACCGACAGGCCTCACAGATACGCAGTATTTT. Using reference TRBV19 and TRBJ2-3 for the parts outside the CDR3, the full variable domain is DGGITQSPKYLFRKEGQNVTLSCEQNLNHDAMYWYRQDPGQGLRLIYYSQIVNDFQKGDIAEGYSVSREKKESFPLTVTSAQKNPTAFYLCATLPTGLTDTQYFGPGTRLTVL.

The CDR3 sequence is CASGLDLHRKADYGYTF. As DNA, the CDR3 is TGTGCTAGTGGTTTGGATCTACACAGGAAGGCGGACTATGGCTACACCTTC. The genes are TRBV12-5 and TRBJ1-2, with D possibly matching TRBD1 (5 bases). Trimming took off 1 base at V and 3 bases at J, with 18 bases between the two ends. Germline V gene sequence: CDR1 LGHNT, CDR2 FRNRAP. There are 17 residues in the CDR3.

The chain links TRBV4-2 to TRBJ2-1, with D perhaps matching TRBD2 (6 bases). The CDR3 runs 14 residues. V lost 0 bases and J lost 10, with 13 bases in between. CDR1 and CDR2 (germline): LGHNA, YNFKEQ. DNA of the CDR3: TGTGCCAGCAGCCAAGACCCAAGCGGGTACGAGCAGTTCTTC. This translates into CASSQDPSGYEQFF.

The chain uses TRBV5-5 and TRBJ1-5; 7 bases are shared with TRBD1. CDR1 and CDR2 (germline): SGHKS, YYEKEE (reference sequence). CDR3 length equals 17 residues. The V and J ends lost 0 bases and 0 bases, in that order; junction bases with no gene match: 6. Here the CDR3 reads CASSLGAGGNSNQPQHF. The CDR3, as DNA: TGTGCCAGCAGCTTGGGGGCAGGGGGGAATAGCAATCAGCCCCAGCATTTT.

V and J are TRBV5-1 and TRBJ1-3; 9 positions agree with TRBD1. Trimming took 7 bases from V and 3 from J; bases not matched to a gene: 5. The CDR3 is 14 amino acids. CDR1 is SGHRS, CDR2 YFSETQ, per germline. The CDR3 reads CASSDRGSGNTIYF. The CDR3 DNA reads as TGCGCCAGCTCCGACAGGGGGAGTGGAAACACCATATATTTT.

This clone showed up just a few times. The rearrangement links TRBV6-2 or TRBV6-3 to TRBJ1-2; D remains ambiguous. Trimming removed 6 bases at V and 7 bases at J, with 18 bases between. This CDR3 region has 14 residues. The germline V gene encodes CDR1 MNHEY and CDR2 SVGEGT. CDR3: CASSFRQGVSGYTF. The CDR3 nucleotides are TGTGCCAGCAGCTTCCGACAAGGTGTCTCTGGCTACACCTTC.

The CDR3, as DNA: TGTGCCACCCACTGGGGAGCGGAGGGTGAAGCTTTCTTT. This gives the protein CATHWGAEGEAFF. The chain has TRBV15 and TRBJ1-1; D is uncertain. Trimming left V 8 bases short and J 7 bases short, with 17 bases between. Germline V gene data show CDR1 as LNHNV and CDR2 as YYDKDF (reference sequence). CDR3 size: 13 residues.